These 32 T cell receptor beta chains originate from one sample sequenced in a study of shared clonotypes between healthy human individuals. Sequencing was performed with immunoSEQ multiplex PCR; in TCRdb, only in-frame clones are kept and a portion is missing. Of 2 million to 2.5 million clones in the sample, approximately 96% are singletons; the top ten hold around 0.13%. The specimen was naive CD4+ T cells sorted from blood. This sample's subset: CD45RA+ positively selected. These receptors were collected from a man aged 18 to 35 in good health.

V and J are TRBV11-2 and TRBJ2-1; 9 bases are a match to TRBD2. Unmatched junction bases numbered 4, after V lost 4 bases and J lost 6 bases. CDR1 is SGHAT and CDR2 is FQNNGV in the germline V gene. CDR3 size: 14 residues. The CDR3 DNA sequence: TGTGCCAGCAGCTGGGGTAGCGGGGGCAATGAGCAGTTCTTC. Translated, it gives CASSWGSGGNEQFF.

This chain joins TRBV5-3 and TRBJ1-1; possible D gene TRBD1, 6 bases. TRBV5-3 is reported as an ORF; its role is uncertain. V was clipped by 8 bases and J by 9 bases, with 17 bases between them. The CDR3 loop spans 12 amino acids. Here the CDR3 DNA reads TGTGCCAGCAGCGTACAGGGATTTAAAGCTTTCTTT. It specifies CASSVQGFKAFF.

The gene calls are TRBV5-1 and TRBJ1-6; D remains ambiguous. The CDR3 extends over 14 amino acids. CDR1 SGHRS and CDR2 YFSETQ come from the germline V gene. V shed 0 bases and J shed 10 bases, with 11 bases lying between them. CDR3: CASSLGFETSPLHF. CDR3 nucleotide sequence: TGCGCCAGCAGCTTGGGGTTCGAAACCTCACCCCTCCACTTT.

The V gene is TRBV29-1, the J gene TRBJ2-2; 8 bases match TRBD2. Per germline, CDR1 SQVTM and CDR2 ANQGSEA. V was pared by 0 bases and J by 6 bases, with 6 bases of the junction left unmatched. The CDR3 is made up of 15 amino acids. The DNA of the CDR3 is TGCAGCGTTGAAGATCGAAGCGGGAGACCCGGGGAGCTGTTTTTT. It yields the protein CSVEDRSGRPGELFF.

This clone has only one observation. The sample holds other DNA sequences that translate to the same CDR3. The chain links TRBV5-1 to TRBJ1-5, with a possible D match to TRBD1 (5 bases). CDR1 SGHRS and CDR2 YFSETQ come from the germline V gene. This CDR3 has 15 amino acids. V lost 0 bases to trimming and J lost 1 base, with 8 bases between them. The CDR3 region has the DNA TGCGCCAGCAGCTTGGAAGGGGCAAGCAATCAGCCCCAGCATTTT. Its protein is CASSLEGASNQPQHF.

The rearrangement uses TRBV6-6 and TRBJ2-3; TRBD2 aligns across 10 bases. V was pared by 6 bases and J by 4 bases, with 7 bases of the junction left unmatched. Germline V CDR1 and CDR2: MNHNY, SVGAGI (reference sequence). The CDR3 totals 15 residues. The CDR3 region has the DNA TGTGCCAGCAGACCCAGCGGGAGGGGGGCAGATACGCAGTATTTT. Translation gives CASRPSGRGADTQYF.

The J gene is TRBJ1-5, the V gene TRBV6-5; TRBD1 matches at 7 bases. The CDR3 runs to 14 residues. J lost 2 bases, V lost 5 bases, and 3 bases had no gene match. Germline V gene lookup returns CDR1 MNHEY and CDR2 SVGAGI. The CDR3, as DNA: TGTGCCAGCAGTACAGGGGTGCGCAATCAGCCCCAGCATTTT. It is translated as CASSTGVRNQPQHF.

Written as DNA, the CDR3 is TGTGCCAGCAGCGACCGGGACAGGCAAGAGACCCAGTACTTC. It codes for CASSDRDRQETQYF. The V call is TRBV7-9, the J call TRBJ2-5; 8 bases are a match to TRBD1. With 5 bases clipped from V and 2 bases from J, the junction kept 4 bases outside the gene matches. Looked up from germline, CDR1 is SEHNR and CDR2 is FQNEAQ (reference sequence). The length of the CDR3 is 14 residues.

The chain has TRBV6-1 and TRBJ1-5; a weak D match, TRBD1 (5 bases). CDR1 and CDR2 from the germline V gene are MNHNS and SASEGT. The V end lost 2 bases, the J end lost 1 base, and 12 bases lay between the germline ends. The CDR3 is made up of 16 amino acids. The CDR3 region is CASSEWGPTSNQPQHF. Here the CDR3 DNA reads TGTGCCAGCAGTGAATGGGGCCCAACGAGCAATCAGCCCCAGCATTTT.

There are a few counts of this clone. J is TRBJ1-2 and V is TRBV11-2, with D unresolved. The CDR3 spans 12 residues. Trimming took 1 base from V and 5 from J, leaving 5 bases between them. CDR1 and CDR2 (germline): SGHAT, FQNNGV. The CDR3 region is CASSLGSYGYTF. CDR3 bases: TGTGCCAGCAGCTTAGGCAGTTATGGCTACACCTTC.

The chain is built from TRBV5-1 and TRBJ2-5; maybe TRBD2 (7 bases). CDR1 and CDR2 from the germline V gene are SGHRS and YFSETQ. With 0 bases removed from V and 2 bases from J, the gap between germline ends came to 14 bases. This CDR3 has 16 residues. The CDR3 is CASSLGTRGVQETQYF. CDR3 DNA: TGCGCCAGCAGCTTGGGGACTAGGGGGGTACAAGAGACCCAGTACTTC.

Remarks on this clone: This same CDR3 is encoded by further DNA sequences in the sample. V and J are TRBV18 and TRBJ1-2; D is uncertain. Per the germline V gene, CDR1 is KGHSH and CDR2 is LQKENI. The germline V and J ends were trimmed by 3 bases and 1 base, with 6 bases remaining between them. The CDR3 totals 13 residues. The CDR3 loop reads CASSPGDNYGYTF. CDR3 DNA: TGTGCCAGCTCACCCGGGGATAACTATGGCTACACCTTC.

V is TRBV2 and J is TRBJ2-3, with D unclear. CDR3 length: 13 amino acids. The V gene's germline CDR1 is SNHLY and CDR2 FYNNEI. Trimming removed 8 bases from V and 2 bases from J, with 11 bases in between. The CDR3: CASAWATTDTQYF. CDR3 nucleotide sequence: TGTGCCAGCGCTTGGGCTACCACAGATACGCAGTATTTT.

The chain combines TRBV7-2 with TRBJ1-1; TRBD1 aligns across 8 bases. The CDR3 contains 13 residues. Germline CDR1 reads SGHTA; CDR2 reads FQGNSA. With 6 bases clipped from V and 7 bases from J, the junction kept 7 bases outside the gene matches. In nucleotides, the CDR3 is TGTGCCAGCAGGCGCTCCGGGACAGGTGAAGCTTTCTTT. Translation: CASRRSGTGEAFF.

Worth noting for this clone: One base away lies a much larger clone, so this may be a sequencing read error. The same CDR3 arises from other DNA sequences in this sample as well. The CDR3 bases are TGTGCCATCAGTGAGTCAGGGGGGAATCAGCCCCAGCATTTT. Amino acids: CAISESGGNQPQHF. The chain carries TRBV10-3 and TRBJ1-5; a weak D match, TRBD1 (6 bases). Trimming cost V 0 bases and J 4 bases, with 7 bases left between them. CDR1 and CDR2 from the germline V gene are ENHRY and SYGVKD. This CDR3 spans 14 amino acids.

The V call is TRBV30, the J call TRBJ2-2, with D tentatively TRBD2 (6 bases). The ends were cut back, 5 bases at V and 1 base at J, with 11 bases in the middle. Germline lookup yields CDR1 GTSNPN and CDR2 SVGIG (reference sequence). The CDR3 spans 14 residues. CDR3 loop: CAWYQGLNTGELFF. In nucleotides, the CDR3 is TGTGCCTGGTATCAGGGACTGAACACCGGGGAGCTGTTTTTT.

The genes are TRBV10-3 and TRBJ2-1, with D unclear. Looked up from germline, CDR1 is ENHRY and CDR2 is SYGVKD. The V and J ends lost 0 bases and 5 bases respectively, with 8 bases between them. This CDR3 has 14 residues. The CDR3 DNA follows: TGTGCCATCAGTGAGTCGAGTGCGGACAATGAGCAGTTCTTC. Translation gives CAISESSADNEQFF.

The chain has TRBV28 and TRBJ2-3, with a tentative D call TRBD1 (7 bases). This CDR3 spans 16 amino acids. The germline gives CDR1 MDHEN, CDR2 SYDVKM. V was shortened by 10 bases and J by 1 base, with 21 bases between the two germline ends. CDR3 in DNA: TGTGCCACCCTCCCTTCAGGGGGGATAGGCACAGATACGCAGTATTTT. Translating gives CATLPSGGIGTDTQYF.

A remark on this clone: The same CDR3 is also encoded by other DNA sequences in this sample. The genes are TRBV5-1 and TRBJ2-5; weak D call: TRBD2 (6 bases). CDR1 is SGHRS and CDR2 is YFSETQ in the germline V gene. The V end lost 2 bases, the J end lost 1 base, and 9 bases lay between the germline ends. The CDR3 sequence is 14 residues long. DNA of the CDR3: TGCGCCAGCAGCTTAGGAGGGACCCAAGAGACCCAGTACTTC. Amino acid sequence: CASSLGGTQETQYF.

V gene TRBV5-6 combines with J gene TRBJ2-2; D is ambiguous. Trimming stripped 4 bases from V and 5 bases from J, with 15 bases between. This CDR3 comprises 15 residues. The germline gives CDR1 SGHDT, CDR2 YYEEEE. The CDR3 loop reads CASSPNGLRTGELFF. The CDR3 DNA reads TGTGCCAGCAGCCCGAATGGCTTAAGAACCGGGGAGCTGTTTTTT. Full variable domain (rest looked up from reference TRBV5-6 and TRBJ2-2): DAGVTQSPTHLIKTRGQQVTLRCSPKSGHDTVSWYQQALGQGPQFIFQYYEEEERQRGNFPDRFSGHQFPNYSSELNVNALLLGDSALYLCASSPNGLRTGELFFGEGSRLTVL.

The chain couples TRBV7-2 to TRBJ2-3, with unresolved D. Trimming took 5 bases from V and 6 from J, leaving 9 bases between them. Germline V CDR1 and CDR2: SGHTA, FQGNSA. The CDR3 covers 12 residues. The CDR3 spells CASSVTRDTQYF. The CDR3 region has the DNA TGTGCCAGCAGCGTGACACGGGATACGCAGTATTTT. Full variable domain (rest looked up from reference TRBV7-2 and TRBJ2-3): GAGVSQSPSNKVTEKGKDVELRCDPISGHTALYWYRQSLGQGLEFLIYFQGNSAPDKSGLPSDRFSAERTGGSVSTLTIQRTQQEDSAVYLCASSVTRDTQYFGPGTRLTVL.

V gene TRBV30 combines with J gene TRBJ1-1; D not resolved. The length of the CDR3 is 14 residues. CDR1 is GTSNPN, CDR2 SVGIG, per germline (reference sequence). Trimming took off 2 bases at V and 3 bases at J, with 13 bases between the two ends. CDR3 residues: CAWSTTSGDTEAFF. CDR3 nucleotide sequence: TGTGCCTGGAGTACCACAAGTGGGGACACTGAAGCTTTCTTT.

The rearrangement uses TRBV5-1 and TRBJ2-3; the D gene is possibly TRBD1 (5 bases). Germline CDR1 SGHRS, CDR2 YFSETQ. The V gene lost 1 base and the J gene lost 6 bases, with 12 bases spanning the gap. The CDR3 contains 14 residues. CDR3 nucleotides: TGCGCCAGCAGCTTGACCCATGGGGCGGATACGCAGTATTTT. Its protein product is CASSLTHGADTQYF.

The V call is TRBV30, the J call TRBJ1-1, with TRBD1 as a possible D gene (6 bases). The CDR3 covers 14 residues. Germline V lookup: CDR1 GTSNPN, CDR2 SVGIG (reference sequence). The V and J ends lost 6 bases and 1 base respectively, with 15 bases between them. DNA for the CDR3: TGTGCCTGTCAAGGGGGGGCTCGGAACACTGAAGCTTTCTTT. Encoded protein: CACQGGARNTEAFF. Full variable domain (missing parts from reference TRBV30 and TRBJ1-1): SQTIHQWPATLVQPVGSPLSLECTVEGTSNPNLYWYRQAAGRGLQLLFYSVGIGQISSEVPQNLSASRPQDRQFILSSKKLLLSDSGFYLCACQGGARNTEAFFGQGTRLTVV.

The chain has TRBV29-1 and TRBJ1-2; no clear D gene. Germline V gives CDR1 SQVTM, CDR2 ANQGSEA. The V end lost 3 bases, the J end lost 0 bases, and 5 bases lay between the germline ends. The CDR3 runs 12 residues. CDR3 nucleotides: TGCAGCGTTGACAGTTCTAACTATGGCTACACCTTC. It translates to CSVDSSNYGYTF.

About this clone itself: Other DNA sequences in the same sample also yield this CDR3. In DNA form, the CDR3 reads TGTGCCAGCTCACCACGGGGAGAGACCCAGTACTTC. Translation: CASSPRGETQYF. The rearrangement uses TRBV18 and TRBJ2-5; D is unresolved. Germline-derived CDR1 and CDR2 are KGHSH and LQKENI. Trimming left V 1 base short and J 4 bases short, with 4 bases between. The CDR3 length is 12 residues.

V is TRBV11-1 and J is TRBJ2-3; D not resolved. The V and J ends lost 1 base and 2 bases respectively, with 16 bases between them. This CDR3 is built from 17 residues. Germline V gene lookup returns CDR1 SGHAT and CDR2 FQDESV (reference sequence). As DNA, the CDR3 is TGTGCCAGCAGCTTAGTCCCAGATTACATGGACACAGATACGCAGTATTTT. Its protein is CASSLVPDYMDTDTQYF.

This chain connects TRBV10-1 to TRBJ2-1, with 10 bases lining up with TRBD2. This CDR3 comprises 17 residues. J gave up 7 bases and V 0 bases, and 9 bases lay outside the gene matches. Germline-derived CDR1 and CDR2 are WNHNN and SYGVQD (reference sequence). This CDR3 reads CASSESISGRALNEQFF. CDR3 in DNA: TGCGCCAGCAGTGAGTCGATCAGCGGGAGGGCTTTGAATGAGCAGTTCTTC.

About this clone: One end of the junction does not line up with germline, which may come from a read error. This chain joins TRBV7-7 and TRBJ2-1; D possibly uses TRBD1 or TRBD2 (6 bases each). Per germline, CDR1 SSHAT and CDR2 FNYEAQ (reference sequence). The CDR3 totals 15 residues. CDR3 nucleotide sequence: TGTGCTAGCAGCTTAGATCGTGGGGGGCTAGGAGAGCAGTTCTTC. It is translated as CASSLDRGGLGEQFF.

The chain employs TRBV5-1 and TRBJ2-7, with unresolved D. CDR1 is SGHRS and CDR2 is YFSETQ in the germline V gene. V shed 5 bases and J shed 7 bases, with 19 bases lying between them. The length of the CDR3 is 14 residues. CDR3 amino acids: CASSTAGRPEEQYF. DNA of the CDR3: TGCGCCAGCAGTACCGCAGGACGCCCAGAAGAGCAGTACTTC.

The chain joins TRBV25-1 to TRBJ1-4, with 9 bases identical to TRBD1. The CDR3 consists of 13 residues. CDR1 and CDR2 (germline): MGHDK, SYGVNS. J was trimmed by 8 bases and V by 6 bases; bases with no gene match: 4. The chain's CDR3 is CASRTGTGEKLFF. The CDR3 DNA is TGTGCCAGCAGGACCGGGACAGGGGAAAAACTGTTTTTT.

About this clone: Other nucleotide sequences in the sample specify the same CDR3. CDR3: CASSSGQGDYGYTF. DNA of the CDR3: TGCGCCAGCAGCTCTGGACAGGGGGACTATGGCTACACCTTC. J is TRBJ1-2 and V is TRBV5-1; 10 nucleotides match TRBD1. J lost 3 bases, V lost 3 bases, and 2 bases had no gene match. This CDR3 is 14 amino acids long. Germline CDR1 reads SGHRS; CDR2 reads YFSETQ.